These 32 T cell receptor beta chains share one sample of origin, sequenced in a study of blood T cells in healthy people across ages. A second about 6 to 11 cycle PCR used barcoded and J-beta primers. TCRdb re-called the 5' RACE reads with MiXCR, one entry per CDR3 protein. The table includes roughly 1,700,000 distinct CDR3 sequences, roughly 27% detected once. Specimen: blood. These TCRs come from a woman between 25 and 40 years old in good health.

The CDR3 protein is CASSPPTSGGGYEQFF. In DNA form, the CDR3 reads TGTGCCAGCAGTCCACCCACTAGCGGGGGGGGCTATGAGCAGTTCTTC. V is TRBV27 and J is TRBJ2-1; 13 nucleotides agree with TRBD2. Per germline, CDR1 MNHEY and CDR2 SMNVEV (reference sequence). V gave up 5 bases and J gave up 8 bases; unmatched junction bases: 9. The length of the CDR3 is 16 residues.

This clonotype was detected only a few times. The CDR3 sequence: CASSLDRSGMQFF. CDR3 DNA sequence: TGTGCCAGCAGCTTGGATCGGTCAGGCATGCAGTTCTTC. This chain uses TRBV5-6 with TRBJ2-1; D is unresolved. Germline V gene sequence: CDR1 SGHDT, CDR2 YYEEEE. V gave up 0 bases and J gave up 12 bases, with 13 bases separating them. This CDR3 contains 13 residues.

This clonotype was seen more than once but under ten times. The chain uses TRBV3-1 and TRBJ2-3, with 11 bases that match TRBD2. V shed 3 bases, J shed 4 bases, and the junction held 3 bases outside the gene matches. CDR3 size: 15 residues. Looked up from germline, CDR1 is LGHDT and CDR2 is YNNKEL (reference sequence). CDR3 sequence: CASSQVAGGADTQYF. DNA for the CDR3: TGTGCCAGCAGCCAGGTAGCGGGGGGGGCAGATACGCAGTATTTT.

The table lists this clonotype with a few counts. The V call is TRBV5-1, the J call TRBJ2-5; 9 nucleotides agree with TRBD1. The CDR3 loop spans 15 amino acids. The germline CDR1 and CDR2 sequences are SGHRS and YFSETQ. The ends lost 3 bases at V and 11 bases at J; junction bases unmatched: 14. The DNA of the CDR3 is TGCGCCAGCAGCTCTTACAGGGGGCGAACGAATGAGCAGTACTTC. Translated, it gives CASSSYRGRTNEQYF.

The rearrangement uses TRBV6-5 and TRBJ2-1; TRBD2 might be the D (5 bases). The CDR3 extends over 14 amino acids. V lost 0 bases and J lost 6, with 9 bases in between. In germline, CDR1 is MNHEY, CDR2 SVGAGI. As DNA, the CDR3 is TGTGCCAGCAGTTACTCGTACGGGGTCAATGAGCAGTTCTTC. It encodes CASSYSYGVNEQFF.

Of note for this clonotype: Sequence at one end of the junction differs from germline and may be a read error. The gene calls are TRBV7-6 and TRBJ2-5; 9 nucleotides agree with TRBD1. The CDR3 consists of 16 residues. Germline CDR1 and CDR2: SGHVS and FNYEAQ. The CDR3 region has the DNA TGTACCAGCAGCTTAGGGGACAGGGCCTTCGGAGAGACCCAGTACTTC. It translates to CTSSLGDRAFGETQYF.

This clonotype came up a few times. The genes are TRBV7-3 and TRBJ2-1, with 7 positions matching TRBD2. The V segment lost 5 bases and the J segment 11 bases; nucleotides outside the gene matches: 12. This CDR3 comprises 14 residues. Germline V gene sequence: CDR1 SGHTA, CDR2 FQGTGA. CDR3 in amino acids: CASSTGSSSGKQFF. In nucleotides, the CDR3 is TGTGCCAGCAGCACCGGCTCATCTAGCGGAAAGCAGTTCTTC.

This clonotype came up a few times. V usage is TRBV4-1 and J usage is TRBJ1-4; no clear D gene. Trimming stripped 0 bases from V and 8 bases from J, with 19 bases between. The CDR3 loop spans 17 amino acids. CDR1 is MGHRA, CDR2 YSYEKL, per germline. CDR3: CASSQDSFAGGREKLFF. The CDR3 DNA sequence: TGCGCCAGCAGCCAAGATTCCTTCGCAGGAGGGAGAGAAAAACTGTTTTTT.

This clonotype appeared a few times. The chain recombines TRBV24-1 with TRBJ2-1, with D unclear. CDR3 length: 12 amino acids. Germline assignment: CDR1 KGHDR and CDR2 SFDVKD. Trimming removed 4 bases from V and 12 bases from J, with 12 bases in between. The CDR3 DNA is TGTGCCACCAGTGAATCAACAGATCGGCAGTTCTTC. Translation: CATSESTDRQFF.

This clonotype was detected ten times or more. The chain couples TRBV27 to TRBJ2-3; 12 bases fit TRBD2. The CDR3 is 15 amino acids. The V gene end was trimmed by 5 bases and the J gene end by 6 bases; junction bases not matched to a gene: 6. The V gene's germline CDR1 is MNHEY and CDR2 SMNVEV (reference sequence). The CDR3 nucleotides read TGTGCCAGCAGTCCAACTAGCGGGGGGCCCGATACGCAGTATTTT. Translated: CASSPTSGGPDTQYF.

The chain recombines TRBV20-1 with TRBJ2-1; a possible D gene is TRBD2 (6 bases). This CDR3 is built from 13 residues. CDR1 DFQATT and CDR2 SNEGSKA come from the germline V gene (reference sequence). The chain's CDR3 is CSALSGQKNEQFF. The CDR3 DNA sequence: TGCAGCGCCCTCAGCGGGCAGAAGAATGAGCAGTTCTTC.

The genes are TRBV30 and TRBJ1-2, with TRBD1 as a possible D gene (6 bases). Germline V CDR1 and CDR2: GTSNPN, SVGIG (reference sequence). The CDR3 covers 12 residues. Trimming pared 4 bases from V and 4 bases from J, leaving 10 bases between. The CDR3 DNA reads as TGTGCCTGGAATCGACAGGCCTATGGCTACACCTTC. Amino acid sequence: CAWNRQAYGYTF.

This clonotype was detected only a few times. This rearrangement joins TRBV24-1 to TRBJ2-5; 12 nucleotides agree with TRBD2. Germline V gene data show CDR1 as KGHDR and CDR2 as SFDVKD. The trim removed 4 bases at V and 8 bases at J, leaving 4 bases unmatched. The CDR3 is 14 amino acids. The CDR3 coding sequence is TGTGCCACCAGTGACCCCGGACTAGCGGGAACCCAGTACTTC. Its protein is CATSDPGLAGTQYF.

V is TRBV6-5 and J is TRBJ1-2, with D unclear. The length of the CDR3 is 13 residues. The V end was cut by 6 bases, the J end by 3 bases, with 11 bases between. Germline V gene lookup returns CDR1 MNHEY and CDR2 SVGAGI. The DNA of the CDR3 is TGTGCCAGCAGAAGAGGCGCTTACTATGGCTACACCTTC. This encodes CASRRGAYYGYTF.

This clonotype was seen a few times. Here the CDR3 DNA reads TGCAGCGTCCACCCCGGGACAGGGAGTATGTACGAGCAGTACTTC. Amino acids: CSVHPGTGSMYEQYF. The rearrangement uses TRBV29-1 and TRBJ2-7, with 9 nucleotides matching TRBD1. V shed 6 bases and J 4 bases; nucleotides not matched to a gene: 13. The CDR3 sequence is 15 residues long. Germline assignment: CDR1 SQVTM and CDR2 ANQGSEA.

This clonotype has ten or more counts. V usage is TRBV29-1 and J usage is TRBJ1-2; D unclear. The CDR3 has 12 residues. V shed 4 bases and J shed 6 bases, with 12 bases lying between them. Germline CDR1 is SQVTM and CDR2 is ANQGSEA. The CDR3 region is CSVAPTADGYTF. DNA for the CDR3: TGCAGCGTTGCCCCCACAGCTGATGGCTACACCTTC.

In DNA, the CDR3 is TGTGCCAGCAGCGTAGCGCAGGGGGTATATGGCTACACCTTC. It specifies CASSVAQGVYGYTF. The chain links TRBV9 to TRBJ1-2, with 7 positions matching TRBD1. With 0 bases clipped from V and 5 bases from J, the junction kept 4 bases outside the gene matches. CDR1 and CDR2 from the germline V gene are SGDLS and YYNGEE. The CDR3 has 14 amino acids.

Written as DNA, the CDR3 is TGTGCCAGCAGAGGATGGAGTACTAATGAAAAACTGTTTTTT. This encodes CASRGWSTNEKLFF. The V and J genes are TRBV6-1 and TRBJ1-4; no firm D call. The CDR3 is 14 residues long. Germline V CDR1 and CDR2: MNHNS, SASEGT. V shed 6 bases and J shed 2 bases, with 10 bases lying between them.

Comment on this clonotype: An end of the junction differs from the germline gene, which may be a read error. The CDR3 DNA sequence: TGCGCCGGCAGCTCCCCGGGACAGGGCCTCTATGGCTACACCTTC. It encodes CAGSSPGQGLYGYTF. The J gene is TRBJ1-2, the V gene TRBV5-1; 9 bases are shared with TRBD1. CDR1 and CDR2 from the germline V gene are SGHRS and YFSETQ. This CDR3 region has 15 residues.

In its sample, this clonotype was seen many times. The CDR3 DNA reads as TGTGCCAGCAGTTCGTCGAGGGCCAACGTCCTGACTTTC. Protein sequence: CASSSSRANVLTF. The chain uses TRBV6-5 and TRBJ2-6, with D uncertain. V dropped 4 bases and J dropped 5 bases, with 6 bases sitting between them. The CDR3 sequence is 13 residues long. Germline values: CDR1 MNHEY, CDR2 SVGAGI.

The V call is TRBV15, the J call TRBJ1-1, with a weak D call TRBD1 (5 bases). Germline CDR1 reads LNHNV; CDR2 reads YYDKDF (reference sequence). V lost 0 bases and J lost 6, with 17 bases in between. This CDR3 has 16 amino acids. The CDR3 DNA follows: TGTGCCACCAGCAGAGAAGGGGTACGGGTGAAGGCTGAAGCTTTCTTT. This gives the protein CATSREGVRVKAEAFF.

This clonotype was seen ten or more times. V and J are TRBV20-1 and TRBJ2-1, with 7 positions matching TRBD2. V dropped 6 bases and J dropped 4; count of bases not matched to a gene: 3. CDR3 length: 12 amino acids. Germline V gene data show CDR1 as DFQATT and CDR2 as SNEGSKA (reference sequence). CDR3 sequence (DNA): TGCAGTGCAGGCGGGGGTTACAATGAGCAGTTCTTC. It codes for CSAGGGYNEQFF.

The CDR3 protein is CASRQQGFYNSPLHF. In DNA, the CDR3 is TGTGCCAGCAGGCAACAGGGCTTTTATAATTCACCCCTCCACTTT. J is TRBJ1-6 and V is TRBV2, with a tentative D call TRBD1 (6 bases). This CDR3 has 15 residues. Germline loops: CDR1 SNHLY, CDR2 FYNNEI. Trimming removed 6 bases at V and 4 bases at J, with 13 bases between.

This clonotype turned up a few times. Here the CDR3 reads CASSPLDRGVNQPQHF. The CDR3 bases are TGTGCCAGCAGTCCCCTAGACAGGGGGGTTAATCAGCCCCAGCATTTT. The chain joins TRBV28 to TRBJ1-5; 9 nucleotides match TRBD1. The CDR3 extends over 16 amino acids. The germline V gene encodes CDR1 MDHEN and CDR2 SYDVKM. The J segment lost 4 bases and the V segment lost 5 bases, leaving 9 bases of the junction unmatched.

This clonotype came up a few times. V and J are TRBV12-3 or TRBV12-4 and TRBJ2-6, with D perhaps matching TRBD1 (6 bases). The CDR3 is made up of 13 amino acids. Trimming removed 5 bases from V and 13 bases from J, with 15 bases in between. The CDR3 bases are TGTGCCAGCAGTCTATGGACAGCTGAGGTCCTGACTTTC. It is translated as CASSLWTAEVLTF.

This clonotype has a count of ten or more. DNA for the CDR3: TGTGCCAGCACCCACAAGGGAAGGGGGCGCCTCCAAGAGACCCAGTACTTC. Its translation is CASTHKGRGRLQETQYF. The chain carries TRBV25-1 and TRBJ2-5, with TRBD1 matching over 7 bases. V lost 7 bases to trimming and J lost 1 base; unmatched junction nucleotides: 15. This CDR3 comprises 17 residues. The germline gives CDR1 MGHDK, CDR2 SYGVNS.

The table lists this clonotype with a few counts. This chain uses TRBV20-1 with TRBJ1-5; 11 bases map to TRBD1. The germline CDR1 and CDR2 sequences are DFQATT and SNEGSKA (reference sequence). This CDR3 region has 16 residues. The junction had 10 bases not matched to a gene; V was cut back by 0 bases and J by 9 bases. Written as DNA, the CDR3 is TGCAGTGCTAGAGAGAACGAGGGACAGGGGGGTAGGCCCCAGCATTTT. This translates into CSARENEGQGGRPQHF.

This clonotype was observed a handful of times. The chain employs TRBV6-5 and TRBJ2-2, with 11 bases identical to TRBD1. Germline CDR1 MNHEY, CDR2 SVGAGI. The CDR3 length is 14 residues. V lost 9 bases to trimming and J lost 6 bases; unmatched junction nucleotides: 6. The CDR3 DNA sequence: TGTGCCAGTACGGGACAGGGGGTTGCCGGGGAGCTGTTTTTT. It is translated as CASTGQGVAGELFF.

The chain links TRBV2 to TRBJ2-1; 8 bases are shared with TRBD2. J lost 6 bases, V lost 4 bases, and 8 bases had no gene match. The CDR3 contains 15 residues. Germline values: CDR1 SNHLY, CDR2 FYNNEI. The CDR3 DNA sequence: TGTGCCAGCAGTGTGGAGACTAGCGACACCAATGAGCAGTTCTTC. It codes for CASSVETSDTNEQFF.

In its sample, this clonotype was seen a few times. The rearrangement joins TRBV29-1 to TRBJ2-7; TRBD2 agrees at 7 bases. Germline values: CDR1 SQVTM, CDR2 ANQGSEA. The CDR3 loop spans 14 amino acids. With V trimmed by 0 bases and J by 2 bases, 4 bases remained unmatched. As DNA, the CDR3 is TGCAGCGTTGAAGATCTCGGGGGGACCTACGAGCAGTACTTC. Amino acids: CSVEDLGGTYEQYF.

This sequence joins TRBV7-2 and TRBJ2-1; 9 bases fit TRBD1. After removal of 5 bases from V and 1 base from J, the junction contained 6 bases not matched to a gene. Germline CDR1 and CDR2: SGHTA and FQGNSA. The CDR3 totals 16 residues. The CDR3 reads CASSTAGTGSYNEQFF. CDR3 sequence (DNA): TGTGCCAGCAGCACAGCCGGGACAGGGTCCTACAATGAGCAGTTCTTC.

The genes are TRBV7-2 and TRBJ1-2; a weak D match, TRBD1 (6 bases). Between the trimmed V and J ends, which lost 4 bases and 5 bases, there was a span of 17 bases. CDR1 and CDR2 from the germline V gene are SGHTA and FQGNSA. This CDR3 has 15 residues. The CDR3 DNA reads TGTGCCAGCAGCTATGGGGCAGGGGCGGTGTATGGCTACACCTTC. Translated, it gives CASSYGAGAVYGYTF.